Listed below are T cell receptor beta chains from one sample, sequenced in a study of cytomegalovirus exposure and HLA in healthy donors. TCRdb's copy holds only in-frame clones and misses some; the assay was immunoSEQ multiplex PCR. The repertoire has 200,000 to 250,000 clones, 70% to 80% of them found once; the top ten carry around 15%. Sequenced material: PBMCs. The receptors originated from a man aged 35-49 years in good health and CMV-seronegative. Each CDR3 is given with its conserved first and last residue. D genes are given only for firm matches. Clone size is given for some rows only: seen once, a few or many times, or a class if the clone is expanded.

d_call	j_call	clone_size	v_call	cdr3_nt	cdr3_aa
TRBD2	TRBJ2-2	NA	TRBV19	TGTGCCAGTAGTCTAGCGGGAGAGGGCGGGGAGCTGTTTTTT	CASSLAGEGGELFF
NA	TRBJ1-4	once	TRBV5-4	TGTGCCAGCAGCAAGGGAGGTATTAATGAAAAACTGTTTTTT	CASSKGGINEKLFF
TRBD2	TRBJ2-1	few	TRBV4-1	TGCGCCAGCAGCCCTGGTATAGCGGGAGGGTCTGAGCAGTTCTTC	CASSPGIAGGSEQFF
NA	TRBJ1-5	NA	TRBV27	TGTGCCAGCAGTTTATCGAGAGCAGCGTATAGCAATCAGCCCCAGCATTTT	CASSLSRAAYSNQPQHF
TRBD1	TRBJ1-6	NA	TRBV6-1	TGTGCCAGCAGTTCACCTCAGGGGGCAGTTTCACCCCTCCACTTT	CASSSPQGAVSPLHF
NA	TRBJ2-1	NA	TRBV27	TGTGCCAGCAGTCTGAGTGGGGGGGCGTTCTACAATGAGCAGTTCTTC	CASSLSGGAFYNEQFF
NA	TRBJ1-2	NA	TRBV6-5	TGTGCCAGCAGTGGAGGTGTAAGGCCCTACACCTTC	CASSGGVRPYTF
TRBD2	TRBJ2-5	NA	TRBV12-5	TGTGCTAGTGGTTCCTGGGTGAGCCCACGGGGGGGAGAGACCCAGTACTTC	CASGSWVSPRGGETQYF
TRBD2	TRBJ2-1	NA	TRBV7-6	TGTGCCAGCAGCCCCGGGGGGAGCTCCTACAATGAGCAGTTCTTC	CASSPGGSSYNEQFF
NA	TRBJ2-5	few	TRBV7-2	TGTGCCAGCAGCTTAGTATCAGAGACCCAGTACTTC	CASSLVSETQYF
NA	TRBJ1-4	NA	TRBV11-2	TGTGCCAGCAGCTTAGAATGGGGGGGTCAGCTGTTTTTT	CASSLEWGGQLFF
TRBD1	TRBJ1-2	NA	TRBV9	TGTGCCAGCAGCCCGACAGGGGAAGACTATGGCTACACCTTC	CASSPTGEDYGYTF
NA	TRBJ1-5	NA	TRBV9	TGTGCCAGCAGCGTTGGGGACGGGGGTAGAGGCAATCAGCCCCAGCATTTT	CASSVGDGGRGNQPQHF
TRBD2	TRBJ2-5	NA	TRBV6-1	TGTGCCAGCGGTCTAGCGGGGGCTAGGGAGACCCAGTACTTC	CASGLAGARETQYF
TRBD1	TRBJ1-2	once	TRBV7-3	TGTGCCAGCAGCACCGCCGGGACAGGGATCGGAATGGTGGGCTACACCTTC	CASSTAGTGIGMVGYTF
NA	TRBJ1-2	NA	TRBV6-5	TGTGCCGGCAGTTACTCGGATGGGAGGGGCTACACCTTC	CAGSYSDGRGYTF
NA	TRBJ2-3	once	TRBV5-1	TGCGCCAGCAGCTTACCGGGCACAGATACGCAGTATTTT	CASSLPGTDTQYF
NA	TRBJ2-7	NA	TRBV2	TGTGCTTCAGTAGGAAGGCGGGTAGCTTACGAGCAGTACTTC	CASVGRRVAYEQYF